This T cell receptor beta chain was retrieved from a study of patients and donors after allogeneic stem cell transplantation. This clonotype has a single count. From the RT-PCR reads, TCRdb called clonotypes with MiXCR, one entry per CDR3 protein. The data show some 880,000 distinct CDR3 sequences, with more than 15% seen just once and about 6% held by the top ten. J gave up 5 bases and V 3 bases, and 5 bases lay outside the gene matches. This CDR3 contains 14 residues. CDR1 and CDR2 from the germline V gene are MNHNS and SASEGT. V is TRBV6-1 and J is TRBJ2-5; 8 positions agree with TRBD2. Material for sequencing was blood, either unsorted or a sorted T cell fraction (not recorded which). The receptor comes from a human donor who was either an allogeneic HSCT recipient or a stem cell or donor lymphocyte infusion donor (not recorded which). It is not recorded whose cells these are; they may come from a transplant donor. CDR3 in amino acids: CASSESKRGETQYF. CDR3 DNA sequence: TGTGCCAGCAGTGAGTCCAAGCGGGGGGAGACCCAGTACTTC.